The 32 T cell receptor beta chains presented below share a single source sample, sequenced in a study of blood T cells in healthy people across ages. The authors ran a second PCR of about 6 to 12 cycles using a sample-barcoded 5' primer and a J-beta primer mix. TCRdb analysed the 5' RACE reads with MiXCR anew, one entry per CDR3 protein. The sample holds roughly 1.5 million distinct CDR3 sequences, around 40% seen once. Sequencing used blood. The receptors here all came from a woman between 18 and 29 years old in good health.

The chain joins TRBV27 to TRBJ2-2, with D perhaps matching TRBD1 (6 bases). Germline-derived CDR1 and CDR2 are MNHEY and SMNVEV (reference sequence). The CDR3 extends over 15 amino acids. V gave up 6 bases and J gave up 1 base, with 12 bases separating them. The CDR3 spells CASSYRVQNTGELFF. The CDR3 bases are TGTGCCAGCAGCTACAGGGTCCAGAACACCGGGGAGCTGTTTTTT.

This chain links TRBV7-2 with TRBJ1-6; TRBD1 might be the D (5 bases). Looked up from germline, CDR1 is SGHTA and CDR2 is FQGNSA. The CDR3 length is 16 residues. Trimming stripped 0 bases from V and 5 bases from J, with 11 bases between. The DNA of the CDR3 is TGTGCCAGCAGCTTAGCGCTAAGGGGCCATAATTCACCCCTCCACTTT. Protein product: CASSLALRGHNSPLHF.

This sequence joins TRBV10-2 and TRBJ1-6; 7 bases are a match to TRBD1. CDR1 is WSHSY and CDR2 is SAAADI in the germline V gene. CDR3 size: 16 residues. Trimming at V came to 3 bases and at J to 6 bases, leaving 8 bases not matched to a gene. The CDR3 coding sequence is TGCGCCAGCAGTGATCCCGGGACAGTGACTAATTCACCCCTCCACTTT. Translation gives CASSDPGTVTNSPLHF.

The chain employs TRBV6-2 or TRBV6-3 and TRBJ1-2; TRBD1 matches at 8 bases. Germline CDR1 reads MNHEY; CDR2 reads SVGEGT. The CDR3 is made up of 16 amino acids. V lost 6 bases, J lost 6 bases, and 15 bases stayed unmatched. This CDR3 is CASSQPGQEGGHGYTF. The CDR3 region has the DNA TGTGCCAGCAGCCAACCGGGACAGGAAGGTGGACATGGCTACACCTTC.

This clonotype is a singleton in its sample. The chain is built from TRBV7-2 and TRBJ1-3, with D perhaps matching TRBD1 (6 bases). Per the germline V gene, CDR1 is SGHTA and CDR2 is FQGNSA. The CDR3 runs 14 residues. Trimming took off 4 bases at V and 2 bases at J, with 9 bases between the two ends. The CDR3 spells CASSSGATGNTIYF. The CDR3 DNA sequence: TGTGCCAGCAGCTCAGGGGCGACTGGAAACACCATATATTTT.

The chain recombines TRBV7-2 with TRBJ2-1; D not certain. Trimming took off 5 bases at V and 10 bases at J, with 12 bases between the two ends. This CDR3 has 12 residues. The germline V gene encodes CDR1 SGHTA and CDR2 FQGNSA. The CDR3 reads CASSPPNREQFF. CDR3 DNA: TGTGCCAGCAGCCCCCCTAACCGCGAGCAGTTCTTC.

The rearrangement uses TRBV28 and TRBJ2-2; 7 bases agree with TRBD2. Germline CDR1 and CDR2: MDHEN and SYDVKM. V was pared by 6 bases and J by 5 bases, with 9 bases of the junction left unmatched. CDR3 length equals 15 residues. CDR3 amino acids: CASSHPREGTGELFF. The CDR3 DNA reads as TGTGCCAGCAGCCATCCCAGGGAGGGGACCGGGGAGCTGTTTTTT.

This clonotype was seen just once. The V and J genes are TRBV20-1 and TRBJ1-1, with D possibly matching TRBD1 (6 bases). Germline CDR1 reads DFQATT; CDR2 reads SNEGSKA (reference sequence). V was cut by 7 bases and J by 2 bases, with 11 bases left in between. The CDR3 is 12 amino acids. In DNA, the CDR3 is TGCAGTGTTCCGGACAGAAACACTGAAGCTTTCTTT. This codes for CSVPDRNTEAFF.

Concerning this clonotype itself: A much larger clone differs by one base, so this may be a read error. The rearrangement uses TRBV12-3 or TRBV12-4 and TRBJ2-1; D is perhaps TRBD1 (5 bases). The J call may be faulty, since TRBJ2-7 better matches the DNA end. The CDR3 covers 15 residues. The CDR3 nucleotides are TGTGCCAGCAGTTTTATAAGGGGCCCCGACAATGAGCAGTACTTC. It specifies CASSFIRGPDNEQYF.

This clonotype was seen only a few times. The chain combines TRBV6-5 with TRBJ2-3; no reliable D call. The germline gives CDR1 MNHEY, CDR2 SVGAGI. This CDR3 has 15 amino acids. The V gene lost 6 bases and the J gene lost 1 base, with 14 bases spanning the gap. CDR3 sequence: CASSVNSGGTDTQYF. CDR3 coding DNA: TGTGCCAGCAGCGTAAACTCAGGAGGCACAGATACGCAGTATTTT.

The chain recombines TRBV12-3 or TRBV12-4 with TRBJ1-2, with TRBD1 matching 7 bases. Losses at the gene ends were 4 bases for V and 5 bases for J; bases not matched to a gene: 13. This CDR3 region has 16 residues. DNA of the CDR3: TGTGCCAGCAGTTCCGGGGAGGTGACAGGGCGTTATGGCTACACCTTC. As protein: CASSSGEVTGRYGYTF.

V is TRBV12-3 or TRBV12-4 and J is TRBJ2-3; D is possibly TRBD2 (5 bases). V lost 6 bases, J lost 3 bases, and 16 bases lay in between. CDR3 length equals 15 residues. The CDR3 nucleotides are TGTGCCAGCAGGCCTGCGGAGCGGATAACAGATACGCAGTATTTT. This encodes CASRPAERITDTQYF.

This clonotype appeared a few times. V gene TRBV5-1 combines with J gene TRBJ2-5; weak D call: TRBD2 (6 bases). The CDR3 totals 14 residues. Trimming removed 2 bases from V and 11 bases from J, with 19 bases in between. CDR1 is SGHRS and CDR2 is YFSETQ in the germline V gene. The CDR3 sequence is CASSFGRENNEQYF. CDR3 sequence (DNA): TGCGCCAGCAGCTTCGGGAGAGAGAACAATGAGCAGTACTTC.

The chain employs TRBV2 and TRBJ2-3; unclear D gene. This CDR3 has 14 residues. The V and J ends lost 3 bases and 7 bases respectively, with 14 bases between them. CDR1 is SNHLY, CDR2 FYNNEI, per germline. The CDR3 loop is CASSDSGSRYTQYF. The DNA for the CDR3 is TGTGCCAGCAGTGATTCCGGTAGCCGATATACGCAGTATTTT.

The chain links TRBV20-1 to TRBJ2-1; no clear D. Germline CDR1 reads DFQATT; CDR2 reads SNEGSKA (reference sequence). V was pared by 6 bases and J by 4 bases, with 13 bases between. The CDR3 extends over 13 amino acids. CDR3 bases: TGCAGTGCAGGCGCGGTCCCTTACAATGAGCAGTTCTTC. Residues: CSAGAVPYNEQFF.

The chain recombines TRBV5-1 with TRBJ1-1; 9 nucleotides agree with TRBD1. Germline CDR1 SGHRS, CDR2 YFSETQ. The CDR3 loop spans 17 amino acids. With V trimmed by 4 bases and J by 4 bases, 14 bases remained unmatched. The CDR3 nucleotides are TGCGCCAGCAGCGCGCACCCCTACAGGGGGCTAGGCACTGAAGCTTTCTTT. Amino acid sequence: CASSAHPYRGLGTEAFF.

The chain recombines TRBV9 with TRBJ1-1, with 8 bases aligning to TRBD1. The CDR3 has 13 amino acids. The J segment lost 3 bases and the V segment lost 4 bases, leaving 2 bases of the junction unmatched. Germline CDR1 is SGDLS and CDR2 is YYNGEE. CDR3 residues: CASSKTGDTEAFF. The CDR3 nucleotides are TGTGCCAGCAGCAAGACAGGGGACACTGAAGCTTTCTTT.

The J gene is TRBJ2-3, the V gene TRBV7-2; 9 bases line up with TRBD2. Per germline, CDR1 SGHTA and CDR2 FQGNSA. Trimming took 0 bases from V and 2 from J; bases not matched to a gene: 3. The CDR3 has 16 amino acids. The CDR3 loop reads CASSLAPSGVTDTQYF. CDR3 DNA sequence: TGTGCCAGCAGCTTAGCGCCTAGCGGGGTCACAGATACGCAGTATTTT.

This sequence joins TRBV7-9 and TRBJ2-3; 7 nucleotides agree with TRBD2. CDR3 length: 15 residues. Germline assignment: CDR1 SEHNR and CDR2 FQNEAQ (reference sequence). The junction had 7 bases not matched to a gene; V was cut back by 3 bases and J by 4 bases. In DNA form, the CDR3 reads TGTGCCAGCAGCTTTGACGGGGGGATGGCAGATACGCAGTATTTT. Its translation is CASSFDGGMADTQYF. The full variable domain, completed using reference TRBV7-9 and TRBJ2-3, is DTGVSQNPRHKITKRGQNVTFRCDPISEHNRLYWYRQTLGQGPEFLTYFQNEAQLEKSRLLSDRFSAERPKGSFSTLEIQRTEQGDSAMYLCASSFDGGMADTQYFGPGTRLTVL.

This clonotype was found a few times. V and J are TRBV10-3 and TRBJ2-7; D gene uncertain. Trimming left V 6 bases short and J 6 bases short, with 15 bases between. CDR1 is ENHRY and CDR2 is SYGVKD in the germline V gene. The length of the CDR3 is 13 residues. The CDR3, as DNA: TGTGCCATCAGGGAAGGGATGGGTTCCGAGCAGTACTTC. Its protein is CAIREGMGSEQYF.

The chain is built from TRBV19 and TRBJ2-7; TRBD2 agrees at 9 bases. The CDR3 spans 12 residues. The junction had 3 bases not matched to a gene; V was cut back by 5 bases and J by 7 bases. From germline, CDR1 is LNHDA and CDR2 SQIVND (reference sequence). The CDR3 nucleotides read TGTGCCAGTAGTTGGCGGGGGGGTGAGCAGTACTTC. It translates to CASSWRGGEQYF.

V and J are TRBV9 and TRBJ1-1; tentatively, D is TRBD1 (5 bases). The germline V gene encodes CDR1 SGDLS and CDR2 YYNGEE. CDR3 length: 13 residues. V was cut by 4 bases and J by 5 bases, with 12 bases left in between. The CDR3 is CASSYGGTTEAFF. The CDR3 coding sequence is TGTGCCAGCAGCTACGGGGGGACGACTGAAGCTTTCTTT.

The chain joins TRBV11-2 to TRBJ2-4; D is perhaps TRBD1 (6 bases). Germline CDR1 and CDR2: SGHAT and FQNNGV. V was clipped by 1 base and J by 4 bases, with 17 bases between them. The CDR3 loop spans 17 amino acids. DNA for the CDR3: TGTGCCAGCAGCTTAGCATTCAGGACAGCCGAGAAAAACATTCAGTACTTC. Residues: CASSLAFRTAEKNIQYF.

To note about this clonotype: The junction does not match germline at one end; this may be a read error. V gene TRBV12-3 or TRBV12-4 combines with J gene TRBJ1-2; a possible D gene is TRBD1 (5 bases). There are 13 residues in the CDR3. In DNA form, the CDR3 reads TGTACCAGCAGCTTCGGACACTACTATGGCTACACCTTC. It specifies CTSSFGHYYGYTF.

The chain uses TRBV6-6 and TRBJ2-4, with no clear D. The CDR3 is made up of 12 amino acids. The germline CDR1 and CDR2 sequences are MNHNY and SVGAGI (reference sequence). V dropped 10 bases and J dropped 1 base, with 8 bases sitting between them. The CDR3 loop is CAIGSAKNIQYF. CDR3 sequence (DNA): TGTGCCATCGGCAGTGCCAAAAACATTCAGTACTTC.

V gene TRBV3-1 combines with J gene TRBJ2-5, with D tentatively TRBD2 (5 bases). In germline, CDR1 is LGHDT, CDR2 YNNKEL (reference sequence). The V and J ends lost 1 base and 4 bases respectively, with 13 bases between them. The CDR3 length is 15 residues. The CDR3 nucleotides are TGTGCCAGCAGCCAAGTCGGGCTAGCAGCAGAGACCCAGTACTTC. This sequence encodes CASSQVGLAAETQYF.

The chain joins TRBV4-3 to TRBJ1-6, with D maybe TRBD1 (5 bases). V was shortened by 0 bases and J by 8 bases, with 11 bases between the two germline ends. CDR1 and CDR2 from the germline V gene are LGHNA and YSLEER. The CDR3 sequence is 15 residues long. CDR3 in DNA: TGCGCCAGCAGCCAAGATTGGCCGGGGGATTCACCCCTCCACTTT. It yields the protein CASSQDWPGDSPLHF.

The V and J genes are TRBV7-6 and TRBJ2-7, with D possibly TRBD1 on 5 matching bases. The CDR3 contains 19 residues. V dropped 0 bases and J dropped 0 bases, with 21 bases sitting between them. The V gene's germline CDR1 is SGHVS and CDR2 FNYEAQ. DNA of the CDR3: TGTGCCAGCAGCTTAGCTCCCCAAGAGAGTACAGGTAGCTCCTACGAGCAGTACTTC. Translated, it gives CASSLAPQESTGSSYEQYF.

In DNA form, the CDR3 reads TGTGCCAGCAGTGGTGGGGGCGGTCTCAATCAGCCCCAGCATTTT. This codes for CASSGGGGLNQPQHF. The V and J genes are TRBV6-2 or TRBV6-3 and TRBJ1-5, with TRBD1 as a possible D gene (6 bases). Germline CDR1 reads MNHEY; CDR2 reads SVGEGT. Trimming pared 5 bases from V and 3 bases from J, leaving 14 bases between. The CDR3 sequence is 15 residues long.

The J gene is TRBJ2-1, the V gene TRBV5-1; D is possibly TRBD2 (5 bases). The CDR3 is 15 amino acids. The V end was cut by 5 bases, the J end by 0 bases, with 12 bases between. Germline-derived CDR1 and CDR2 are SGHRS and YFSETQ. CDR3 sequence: CASRTTGSSYNEQFF. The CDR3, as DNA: TGCGCCAGCAGAACTACGGGGAGCTCCTACAATGAGCAGTTCTTC.

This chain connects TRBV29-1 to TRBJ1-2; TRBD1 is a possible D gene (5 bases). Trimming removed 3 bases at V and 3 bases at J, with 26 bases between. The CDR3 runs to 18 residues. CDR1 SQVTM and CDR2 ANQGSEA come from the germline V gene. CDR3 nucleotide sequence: TGCAGCGTTGATAGTCGCCCGTCTGTCAGGGAACTAGACTATGGCTACACCTTC. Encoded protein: CSVDSRPSVRELDYGYTF.

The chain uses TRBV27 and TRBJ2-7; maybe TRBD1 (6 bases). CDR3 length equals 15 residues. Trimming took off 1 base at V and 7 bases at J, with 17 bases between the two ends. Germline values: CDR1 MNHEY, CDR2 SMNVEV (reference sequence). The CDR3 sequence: CASSLLVPGDNEQYF. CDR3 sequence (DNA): TGTGCCAGCAGTTTATTAGTCCCTGGGGACAATGAGCAGTACTTC.